The T cell receptor beta chain described here comes from a study of tumor-infiltrating lymphocytes in primary liver carcinoma. Overall study: Sample counts of productive TCRbeta reads spanned roughly 3.5 to 8 million; these counts were similar across tissue types.

Concerning this clonotype: Mismatch with germline at one junction end may stem from a read error.

Blood RNA came from unsorted whole blood; germline DNA was also extracted. No patient had received treatment, and all had chronic HBV infection. Priming with a constant-region primer yielded TCR beta cDNA from 450 to 550 ng total RNA. Library construction for TCR beta comprised three nested multiplex PCR rounds performed with slightly modified ARM-PCR. TCRdb redid the calling of the multiplex PCR reads with MiXCR, one entry per CDR3 protein. The data show approximately 330,000 distinct CDR3 sequences, about 61% seen once. The sequence was collected from a man aged 35 to 55 with primary liver carcinoma and hepatitis B virus infection. The sample taken for sequencing was peripheral blood.

CDR3 sequence: CASRQDHNSGNTIYF. The CDR3 nucleotides read TGTGCCAGCAGACAAGATCACAACTCTGGAAACACCATATATTTT. The chain couples TRBV4-2 to TRBJ1-3, with D unresolved. The CDR3 has 15 amino acids. Germline CDR1 and CDR2: LGHNA and YNFKEQ.